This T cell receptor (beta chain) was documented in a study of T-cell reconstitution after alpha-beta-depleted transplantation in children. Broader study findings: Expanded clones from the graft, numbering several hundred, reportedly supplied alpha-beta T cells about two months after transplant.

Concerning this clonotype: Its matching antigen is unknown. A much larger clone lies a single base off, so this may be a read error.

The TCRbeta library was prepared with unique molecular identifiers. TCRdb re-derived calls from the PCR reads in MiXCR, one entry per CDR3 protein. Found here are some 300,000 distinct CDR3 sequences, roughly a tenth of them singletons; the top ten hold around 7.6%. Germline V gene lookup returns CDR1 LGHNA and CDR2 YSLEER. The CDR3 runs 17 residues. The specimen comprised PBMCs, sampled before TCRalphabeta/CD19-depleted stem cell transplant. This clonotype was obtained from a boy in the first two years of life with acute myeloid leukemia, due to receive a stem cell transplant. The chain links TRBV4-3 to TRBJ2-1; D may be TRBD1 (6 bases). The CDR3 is CASSQEAWQGPLNDQFF. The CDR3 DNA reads TGCGCCAGCAGCCAAGAAGCGTGGCAGGGGCCCCTCAATGACCAGTTCTTC.